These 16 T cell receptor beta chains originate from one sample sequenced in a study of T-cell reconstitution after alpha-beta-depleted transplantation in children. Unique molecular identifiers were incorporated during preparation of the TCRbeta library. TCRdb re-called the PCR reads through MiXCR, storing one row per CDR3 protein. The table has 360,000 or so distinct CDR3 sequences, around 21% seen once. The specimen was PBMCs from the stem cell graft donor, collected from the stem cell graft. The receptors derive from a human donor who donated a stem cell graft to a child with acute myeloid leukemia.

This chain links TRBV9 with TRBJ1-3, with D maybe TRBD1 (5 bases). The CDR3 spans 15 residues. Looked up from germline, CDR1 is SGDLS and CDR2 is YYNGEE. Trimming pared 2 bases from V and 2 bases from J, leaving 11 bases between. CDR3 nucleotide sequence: TGTGCCAGCAGCGTCGACGGGACGCCTGGAAACACCATATATTTT. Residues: CASSVDGTPGNTIYF.

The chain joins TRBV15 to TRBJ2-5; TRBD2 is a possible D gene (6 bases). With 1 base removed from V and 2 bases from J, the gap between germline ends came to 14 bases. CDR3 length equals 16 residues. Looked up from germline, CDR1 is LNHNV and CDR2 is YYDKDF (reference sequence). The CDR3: CATSRGPAAGQETQYF. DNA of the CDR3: TGTGCCACCAGCAGAGGGCCCGCGGCGGGACAAGAGACCCAGTACTTC.

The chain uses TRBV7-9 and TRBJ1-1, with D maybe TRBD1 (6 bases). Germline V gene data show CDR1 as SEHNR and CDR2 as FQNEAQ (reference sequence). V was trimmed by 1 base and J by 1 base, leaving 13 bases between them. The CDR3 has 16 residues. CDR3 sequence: CASSLGGGRRNTEAFF. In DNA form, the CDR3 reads TGTGCCAGCAGCTTAGGCGGGGGGCGGAGGAACACTGAAGCTTTCTTT. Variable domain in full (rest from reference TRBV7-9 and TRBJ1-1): DTGVSQNPRHKITKRGQNVTFRCDPISEHNRLYWYRQTLGQGPEFLTYFQNEAQLEKSRLLSDRFSAERPKGSFSTLEIQRTEQGDSAMYLCASSLGGGRRNTEAFFGQGTRLTVV.

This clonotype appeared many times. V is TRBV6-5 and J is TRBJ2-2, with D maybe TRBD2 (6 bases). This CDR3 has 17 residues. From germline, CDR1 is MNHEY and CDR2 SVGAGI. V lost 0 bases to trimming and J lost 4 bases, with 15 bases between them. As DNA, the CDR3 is TGTGCCAGCAGTTACTCGTCCGGGAGTATCCTCACCGGGGAGCTGTTTTTT. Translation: CASSYSSGSILTGELFF.

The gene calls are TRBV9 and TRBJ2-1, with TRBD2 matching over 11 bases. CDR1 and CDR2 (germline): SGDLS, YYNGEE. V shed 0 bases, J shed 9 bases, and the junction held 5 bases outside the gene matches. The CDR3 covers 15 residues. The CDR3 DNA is TGTGCCAGCAGCGTAGTGGCTAGCGGGAGGAGTGAGCAGTTCTTC. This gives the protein CASSVVASGRSEQFF.

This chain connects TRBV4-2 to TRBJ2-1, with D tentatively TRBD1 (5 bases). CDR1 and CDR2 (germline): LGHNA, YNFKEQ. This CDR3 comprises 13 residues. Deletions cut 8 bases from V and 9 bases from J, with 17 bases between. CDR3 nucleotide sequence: TGTGCCAGCTCGAACGCCAGGGTTAGTGAGCAGTTCTTC. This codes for CASSNARVSEQFF.

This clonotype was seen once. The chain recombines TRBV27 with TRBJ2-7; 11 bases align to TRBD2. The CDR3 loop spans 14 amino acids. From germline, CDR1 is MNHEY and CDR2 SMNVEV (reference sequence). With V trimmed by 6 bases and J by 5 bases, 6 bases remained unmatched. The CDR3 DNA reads TGTGCCAGCAGGCGACTAGCGGGACGGCACGAGCAGTACTTC. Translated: CASRRLAGRHEQYF.

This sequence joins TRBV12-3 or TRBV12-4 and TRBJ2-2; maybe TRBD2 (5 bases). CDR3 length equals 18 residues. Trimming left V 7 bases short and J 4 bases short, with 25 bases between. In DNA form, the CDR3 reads TGTGCCAGCAAGGCCGTCTGGGATAAGGGAGCTGGCACCGGGGAGCTGTTTTTT. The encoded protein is CASKAVWDKGAGTGELFF.

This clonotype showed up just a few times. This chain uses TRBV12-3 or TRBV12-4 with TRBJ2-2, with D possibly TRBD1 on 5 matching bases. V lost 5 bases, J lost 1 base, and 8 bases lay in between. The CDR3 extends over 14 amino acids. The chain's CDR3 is CASSPTENTGELFF. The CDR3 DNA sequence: TGTGCCAGCAGTCCGACAGAGAACACCGGGGAGCTGTTTTTT.

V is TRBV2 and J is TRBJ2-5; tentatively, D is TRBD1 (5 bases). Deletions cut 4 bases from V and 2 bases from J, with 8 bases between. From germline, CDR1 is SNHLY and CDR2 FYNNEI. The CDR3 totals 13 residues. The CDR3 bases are TGTGCCAGCAGTGTGAGACAGCAAGAGACCCAGTACTTC. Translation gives CASSVRQQETQYF.

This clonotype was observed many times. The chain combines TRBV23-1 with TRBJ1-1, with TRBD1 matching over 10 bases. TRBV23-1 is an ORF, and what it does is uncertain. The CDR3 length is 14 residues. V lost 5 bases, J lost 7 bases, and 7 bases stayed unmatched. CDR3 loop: CASSNRDRGLEAFF. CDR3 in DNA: TGCGCCAGCAGTAACCGGGACAGGGGTCTTGAAGCTTTCTTT.

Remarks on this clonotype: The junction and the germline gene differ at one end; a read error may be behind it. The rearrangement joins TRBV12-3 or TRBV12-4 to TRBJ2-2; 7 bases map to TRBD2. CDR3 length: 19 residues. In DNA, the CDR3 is TGTGCCATCAGTTTTTGGAGGGAGGGCCTTCGGGGGAACACCGGGGAGCTGTTTTTT. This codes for CAISFWREGLRGNTGELFF.

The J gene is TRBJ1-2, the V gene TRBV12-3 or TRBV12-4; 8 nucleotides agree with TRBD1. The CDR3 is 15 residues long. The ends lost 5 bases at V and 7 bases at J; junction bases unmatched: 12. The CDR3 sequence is CASSPRTGRDPGYTF. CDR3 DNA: TGTGCCAGCAGTCCCCGGACAGGGAGGGATCCTGGCTACACCTTC.

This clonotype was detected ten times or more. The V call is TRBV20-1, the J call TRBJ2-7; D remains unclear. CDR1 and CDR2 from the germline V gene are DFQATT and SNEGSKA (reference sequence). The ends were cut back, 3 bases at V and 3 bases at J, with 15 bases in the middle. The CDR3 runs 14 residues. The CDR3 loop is CSARVDSNNYEQYF. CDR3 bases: TGCAGTGCTAGGGTAGACTCAAACAACTACGAGCAGTACTTC.

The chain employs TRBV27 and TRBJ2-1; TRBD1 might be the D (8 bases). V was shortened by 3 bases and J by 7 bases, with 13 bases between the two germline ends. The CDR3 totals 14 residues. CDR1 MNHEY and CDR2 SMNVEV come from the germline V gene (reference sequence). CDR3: CASSLNRGGNEQFF. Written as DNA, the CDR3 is TGTGCCAGCAGTTTGAACAGGGGGGGAAATGAGCAGTTCTTC.

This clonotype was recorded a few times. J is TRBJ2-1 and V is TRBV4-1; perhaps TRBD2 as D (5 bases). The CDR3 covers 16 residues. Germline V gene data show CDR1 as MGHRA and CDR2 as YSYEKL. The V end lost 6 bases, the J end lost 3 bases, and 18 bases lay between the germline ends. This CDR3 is CASSNEPSGYYNEQFF. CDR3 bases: TGCGCCAGCAGTAACGAGCCGAGCGGCTACTACAATGAGCAGTTCTTC.